The rows below give T cell receptor beta chains drawn from one sample of a study of blood T cell repertoires in COVID-19. Assay used: immunoSEQ multiplex PCR; TCRdb lists only in-frame clones, some missing. The data show roughly 300,000 clones, about four fifths seen once. What was sequenced was peripheral blood. These TCRs come from a woman in her fifties or sixties who had recovered from COVID-19. The CDR3 runs from the conserved cysteine through the conserved F or W. Each record gives: D gene, V gene, J gene, clone size, CDR3 protein, CDR3 DNA. The D gene is left open where the match is weak. The size entry is marked missing in some rows and otherwise reads once, few, many or a size class.

D gene: TRBD1
V gene: TRBV19
J gene: TRBJ1-4
clone size: -
CDR3 protein: CASSIETGTANEKLFF
CDR3 DNA: TGTGCCAGTAGTATTGAAACCGGGACAGCAAATGAAAAACTGTTTTTT

D gene: -
V gene: TRBV6-5
J gene: TRBJ2-7
clone size: -
CDR3 protein: CASSSLRDSRAYEQYF
CDR3 DNA: TGTGCCAGCAGTTCCCTCCGGGACTCGAGGGCCTACGAGCAGTACTTC

D gene: -
V gene: TRBV7-2
J gene: TRBJ2-6
clone size: -
CDR3 protein: CASSSDMGASGANVLTF
CDR3 DNA: TGTGCCAGCAGCTCCGACATGGGGGCTTCTGGGGCCAACGTCCTGACTTTC

D gene: TRBD1
V gene: TRBV5-8
J gene: TRBJ1-2
clone size: -
CDR3 protein: CASSLRQGALGYTF
CDR3 DNA: TGTGCCAGCAGCTTACGACAGGGGGCGCTTGGCTACACCTTC

D gene: TRBD1
V gene: TRBV3-1/TRBV3-2
J gene: TRBJ1-2
clone size: -
CDR3 protein: CASSQDLLRQGDDGYTF
CDR3 DNA: TGTGCCAGCAGCCAAGATTTGTTGCGACAGGGAGATGATGGCTACACCTTC

D gene: TRBD1
V gene: TRBV4-2
J gene: TRBJ2-4
clone size: -
CDR3 protein: CASSQHRGQGANIQYF
CDR3 DNA: TGTGCCAGCAGCCAACACCGGGGACAGGGGGCAAACATTCAGTACTTC

D gene: -
V gene: TRBV18
J gene: TRBJ2-3
clone size: -
CDR3 protein: CASSPPGTDTQYF
CDR3 DNA: TGTGCCAGCTCACCGCCGGGTACAGATACGCAGTATTTT

D gene: TRBD1
V gene: TRBV2
J gene: TRBJ1-6
clone size: -
CDR3 protein: CASSGTGYNSPLHF
CDR3 DNA: TGTGCCAGCAGTGGGACAGGGTATAATTCACCCCTCCACTTT

D gene: TRBD1
V gene: TRBV18
J gene: TRBJ1-1
clone size: -
CDR3 protein: CASSPTGTGVMTEAFF
CDR3 DNA: TGTGCCAGCTCACCGACCGGGACAGGGGTAATGACTGAAGCTTTCTTT

D gene: -
V gene: TRBV14
J gene: TRBJ2-3
clone size: -
CDR3 protein: CASSQDRGAAPTDTQYF
CDR3 DNA: TGTGCCAGCAGCCAAGATCGGGGAGCTGCCCCCACAGATACGCAGTATTTT

D gene: TRBD1
V gene: TRBV28
J gene: TRBJ1-2
clone size: -
CDR3 protein: CASTKGGQGYGYTF
CDR3 DNA: TGTGCCAGCACCAAAGGGGGACAGGGCTATGGCTACACCTTC

D gene: TRBD1
V gene: TRBV27
J gene: TRBJ2-7
clone size: -
CDR3 protein: CASSLSGTGPYEQYF
CDR3 DNA: TGTGCCAGCAGCCTCTCCGGGACAGGTCCCTACGAGCAGTACTTC

D gene: TRBD2
V gene: TRBV7-2
J gene: TRBJ2-3
clone size: -
CDR3 protein: CASSLGHGGSTDTQYF
CDR3 DNA: TGTGCCAGCAGCTTGGGTCACGGGGGGAGCACAGATACGCAGTATTTT

D gene: -
V gene: TRBV10-3
J gene: TRBJ2-1
clone size: -
CDR3 protein: CAISATGYNEQFF
CDR3 DNA: TGTGCCATCAGTGCGACAGGTTACAATGAGCAGTTCTTC

D gene: -
V gene: TRBV3-1/TRBV3-2
J gene: TRBJ2-5
clone size: few
CDR3 protein: CASSQGPETQYF
CDR3 DNA: TGTGCCAGCAGCCAAGGGCCAGAGACCCAGTACTTC

D gene: TRBD1
V gene: TRBV7-2
J gene: TRBJ2-3
clone size: -
CDR3 protein: CASNLMTGPTDTQYF
CDR3 DNA: TGTGCCAGCAACCTTATGACAGGGCCCACAGATACGCAGTATTTT

D gene: -
V gene: TRBV19
J gene: TRBJ1-2
clone size: -
CDR3 protein: CASSIGFTSAGHRYGYTF
CDR3 DNA: TGTGCCAGTAGTATAGGGTTCACTTCGGCAGGGCATCGGTATGGCTACACCTTC

D gene: TRBD1
V gene: TRBV6-5
J gene: TRBJ2-7
clone size: -
CDR3 protein: CASSRTGTGTYEQYF
CDR3 DNA: TGTGCCAGCAGTCGTACCGGGACAGGTACCTACGAGCAGTACTTC

D gene: -
V gene: TRBV28
J gene: TRBJ2-7
clone size: -
CDR3 protein: CASSFPKAGSYEQYF
CDR3 DNA: TGTGCCAGCAGTTTCCCAAAGGCGGGGTCCTACGAGCAGTACTTC

D gene: -
V gene: TRBV30
J gene: TRBJ1-1
clone size: -
CDR3 protein: CACSRNRDTEAFF
CDR3 DNA: TGTGCCTGCTCCCGTAACAGGGACACTGAAGCTTTCTTT

D gene: -
V gene: TRBV6-5
J gene: TRBJ1-6
clone size: -
CDR3 protein: CASNQDSSYNSPLHF
CDR3 DNA: TGTGCCAGCAACCAGGACAGCTCCTATAATTCACCCCTCCACTTT

D gene: -
V gene: TRBV7-9
J gene: TRBJ1-1
clone size: -
CDR3 protein: CASSSGTDSYLNTEAFF
CDR3 DNA: TGTGCCAGCAGCTCAGGAACGGACAGTTATTTGAACACTGAAGCTTTCTTT

D gene: TRBD1
V gene: TRBV6-2/TRBV6-3
J gene: TRBJ1-1
clone size: -
CDR3 protein: CASSGRQGYTEAFF
CDR3 DNA: TGTGCCAGCAGTGGCCGACAGGGTTACACTGAAGCTTTCTTT

D gene: TRBD1
V gene: TRBV12-3/TRBV12-4
J gene: TRBJ2-7
clone size: -
CDR3 protein: CASRRTGVDEQYF
CDR3 DNA: TGTGCCAGCAGACGGACAGGGGTCGACGAGCAGTACTTC